A selection of T cell receptor beta chains follows, all from one sample in a study of technical replicates of blood from a few donors. Data came from immunoSEQ multiplex PCR; TCRdb stores just in-frame clones and leaves some out. This table holds 95,000 or so clones, roughly 95% found once. Sequencing used T cells isolated from PBMCs. These TCRs come from a human donor in good health. Both conserved end residues are part of each CDR3. Fields, in order: J gene, clone size, V gene, D gene, CDR3 protein, CDR3 DNA. The D gene is left open where the match is weak. Size values are once, few and many counts, or a class for expanded clones, and some rows have none.

j_gene: TRBJ1-2; abundance: NA; v_gene: TRBV11-1; d_gene: TRBD1; CDR3aa: CASSRTGTVYGYTF; CDR3nt: TGTGCCAGCAGTCGTACCGGGACAGTCTATGGCTACACCTTC
j_gene: TRBJ1-6; abundance: NA; v_gene: TRBV14; d_gene: NA; CDR3aa: CASSLILAPREKDLHF; CDR3nt: TGTGCCAGCAGCCTTATACTAGCCCCCAGGGAGAAGGACCTCCACTTT
j_gene: TRBJ1-2; abundance: NA; v_gene: TRBV7-9; d_gene: NA; CDR3aa: CASSLGWTTNYGYTF; CDR3nt: TGTGCCAGCAGCTTAGGATGGACAACTAACTATGGCTACACCTTC
j_gene: TRBJ1-5; abundance: NA; v_gene: TRBV4-1; d_gene: NA; CDR3aa: CASSHRGHERNQPQHF; CDR3nt: TGCGCCAGCAGCCATAGGGGACACGAACGCAATCAGCCCCAGCATTTT
j_gene: TRBJ1-4; abundance: NA; v_gene: TRBV15; d_gene: TRBD1; CDR3aa: CATTRTGEIRRNEKLFF; CDR3nt: TGTGCCACGACCCGGACAGGGGAAATTCGTAGGAATGAAAAACTGTTTTTT
j_gene: TRBJ2-2; abundance: NA; v_gene: TRBV2; d_gene: TRBD2; CDR3aa: CASCGRANTGELFF; CDR3nt: TGTGCCAGCTGCGGGAGGGCGAACACCGGGGAGCTGTTTTTT
j_gene: TRBJ1-1; abundance: NA; v_gene: TRBV6-5; d_gene: NA; CDR3aa: CASGNGGAANTEAFF; CDR3nt: TGTGCCAGCGGTAACGGAGGAGCGGCGAACACTGAAGCTTTCTTT
j_gene: TRBJ1-5; abundance: NA; v_gene: TRBV6-4; d_gene: NA; CDR3aa: CASSVTENQPQHF; CDR3nt: TGTGCCAGCAGTGTTACGGAGAATCAGCCCCAGCATTTT
j_gene: TRBJ2-3; abundance: NA; v_gene: TRBV21-1; d_gene: NA; CDR3aa: CASKGRDRGRDTQYF; CDR3nt: TGTGCCAGCAAGGGAAGGGACAGGGGAAGGGATACGCAGTATTTT
j_gene: TRBJ1-1; abundance: NA; v_gene: TRBV2; d_gene: NA; CDR3aa: CASTLGGTEAFF; CDR3nt: TGTGCCAGCACCCTGGGAGGGACTGAAGCTTTCTTT
j_gene: TRBJ2-1; abundance: few; v_gene: TRBV19; d_gene: NA; CDR3aa: CASSPRTLNNEQFF; CDR3nt: TGTGCCAGTAGTCCCAGGACTCTTAACAATGAGCAGTTCTTC
j_gene: TRBJ1-1; abundance: NA; v_gene: TRBV27; d_gene: TRBD1; CDR3aa: CASSLDRGSTEAFF; CDR3nt: TGTGCCAGCAGTTTAGACAGGGGGTCGACTGAAGCTTTCTTT
j_gene: TRBJ1-1; abundance: NA; v_gene: TRBV19; d_gene: NA; CDR3aa: CASSHVAQAFF; CDR3nt: TGTGCCAGTAGTCACGTGGCCCAAGCTTTCTTT
j_gene: TRBJ2-1; abundance: NA; v_gene: TRBV9; d_gene: TRBD2; CDR3aa: CASHPLAGGPNEQFF; CDR3nt: TGTGCCAGCCACCCGCTGGCGGGAGGGCCGAATGAGCAGTTCTTC
j_gene: TRBJ2-7; abundance: once; v_gene: TRBV7-9; d_gene: TRBD1; CDR3aa: CASSFRQGASYEQYF; CDR3nt: TGTGCCAGCAGCTTCCGACAGGGGGCGTCCTACGAGCAGTACTTC
j_gene: TRBJ1-1; abundance: NA; v_gene: TRBV28; d_gene: NA; CDR3aa: CASSPNTEAFF; CDR3nt: TGTGCCAGCAGCCCTAACACTGAAGCTTTCTTT
j_gene: TRBJ2-1; abundance: NA; v_gene: TRBV18; d_gene: TRBD2; CDR3aa: CASSPGLAGTYEQFF; CDR3nt: TGTGCCAGCTCACCGGGACTAGCGGGAACCTATGAGCAGTTCTTC
j_gene: TRBJ2-1; abundance: NA; v_gene: TRBV7-3; d_gene: TRBD2; CDR3aa: CASSLPGLAGTYNEQFF; CDR3nt: TGTGCCAGCAGCCTCCCCGGTCTAGCGGGAACCTACAATGAGCAGTTCTTC
j_gene: TRBJ1-2; abundance: once; v_gene: TRBV2; d_gene: NA; CDR3aa: CASLGGRSSYGYTF; CDR3nt: TGTGCCAGCCTCGGAGGGAGGTCCTCCTATGGCTACACCTTC
j_gene: TRBJ1-1; abundance: once; v_gene: TRBV5-1; d_gene: NA; CDR3aa: CASSLAVSTEAFF; CDR3nt: TGCGCCAGCAGCTTGGCGGTGAGCACTGAAGCTTTCTTT
j_gene: TRBJ1-1; abundance: NA; v_gene: TRBV4-3; d_gene: TRBD1; CDR3aa: CASSLLTGMNTEAFF; CDR3nt: TGCGCCAGCAGCCTCCTGACAGGGATGAACACTGAAGCTTTCTTT
j_gene: TRBJ2-7; abundance: NA; v_gene: TRBV28; d_gene: TRBD2; CDR3aa: CASRDRTSTYEQYF; CDR3nt: TGTGCCAGCAGGGACCGGACTAGCACCTACGAGCAGTACTTC
j_gene: TRBJ1-4; abundance: NA; v_gene: TRBV5-1; d_gene: NA; CDR3aa: CASSLAGQGDEKLFF; CDR3nt: TGCGCCAGCAGCTTGGCCGGACAAGGCGATGAAAAACTGTTTTTT
j_gene: TRBJ1-4; abundance: NA; v_gene: TRBV9; d_gene: NA; CDR3aa: CASSVIGAEDEKLFF; CDR3nt: TGTGCCAGCAGCGTTATTGGGGCTGAGGATGAAAAACTGTTTTTT
j_gene: TRBJ2-7; abundance: NA; v_gene: TRBV30; d_gene: TRBD1; CDR3aa: CAWSAIGQGFAYEQYF; CDR3nt: TGTGCCTGGAGTGCCATTGGACAGGGATTCGCCTACGAGCAGTACTTC
j_gene: TRBJ2-3; abundance: NA; v_gene: TRBV11-2; d_gene: NA; CDR3aa: CASSPTGVGADTQYF; CDR3nt: TGTGCCAGCAGCCCAACAGGTGTAGGGGCAGATACGCAGTATTTT
j_gene: TRBJ2-1; abundance: NA; v_gene: TRBV7-3; d_gene: TRBD1; CDR3aa: CASSLGIRGLTGATRNEQFF; CDR3nt: TGTGCCAGCAGCTTAGGTATCAGGGGGCTCACGGGAGCAACGCGCAATGAGCAGTTCTTC
j_gene: TRBJ2-3; abundance: NA; v_gene: TRBV5-1; d_gene: NA; CDR3aa: CASSLQPGTDTQYF; CDR3nt: TGCGCCAGCAGCTTGCAGCCGGGGACAGATACGCAGTATTTT
j_gene: TRBJ2-1; abundance: NA; v_gene: TRBV7-2; d_gene: NA; CDR3aa: CASTGTQYNEQFF; CDR3nt: TGTGCCAGCACCGGGACTCAGTACAATGAGCAGTTCTTC
j_gene: TRBJ2-7; abundance: NA; v_gene: TRBV18; d_gene: TRBD2; CDR3aa: CASSPQAGGPYEQYF; CDR3nt: TGTGCCAGCTCACCACAAGCGGGAGGACCCTACGAGCAGTACTTC
j_gene: TRBJ2-7; abundance: NA; v_gene: TRBV7-3; d_gene: TRBD2; CDR3aa: CASSPSSGRVSYEQYF; CDR3nt: TGTGCCAGCAGCCCAAGTAGCGGGAGGGTCTCCTACGAGCAGTACTTC
j_gene: TRBJ2-3; abundance: NA; v_gene: TRBV27; d_gene: NA; CDR3aa: CASSLDWGTDTQYF; CDR3nt: TGTGCCAGCAGTTTAGACTGGGGCACAGATACGCAGTATTTT
j_gene: TRBJ1-1; abundance: NA; v_gene: TRBV7-6; d_gene: NA; CDR3aa: CASSLQSDMNTEAFF; CDR3nt: TGTGCCAGCAGCCTCCAATCAGATATGAACACTGAAGCTTTCTTT
j_gene: TRBJ1-5; abundance: NA; v_gene: TRBV7-3; d_gene: NA; CDR3aa: CASSRGSWVGWNQPQHF; CDR3nt: TGTGCCAGCAGCCGGGGAAGCTGGGTAGGTTGGAATCAGCCCCAGCATTTT
j_gene: TRBJ2-3; abundance: NA; v_gene: TRBV2; d_gene: TRBD2; CDR3aa: CASMGLRNTDTQYF; CDR3nt: TGTGCCAGCATGGGACTACGAAACACAGATACGCAGTATTTT
j_gene: TRBJ1-1; abundance: NA; v_gene: TRBV19; d_gene: NA; CDR3aa: CASSLNMNTEAFF; CDR3nt: TGTGCCAGTAGTTTAAACATGAACACTGAAGCTTTCTTT
j_gene: TRBJ2-7; abundance: NA; v_gene: TRBV21-1; d_gene: NA; CDR3aa: CASSSSTSESSYEQYF; CDR3nt: TGTGCCAGCAGCTCATCGACTAGCGAGTCGTCCTACGAGCAGTACTTC
j_gene: TRBJ1-1; abundance: NA; v_gene: TRBV7-2; d_gene: NA; CDR3aa: CASSLHPGTIEAFF; CDR3nt: TGTGCCAGCAGCTTACATCCCGGGACAATAGAAGCTTTCTTT
j_gene: TRBJ2-1; abundance: NA; v_gene: TRBV4-2; d_gene: TRBD2; CDR3aa: CASSLSVAGGPNEQFF; CDR3nt: TGTGCCAGCAGCCTATCTGTAGCGGGAGGACCCAATGAGCAGTTCTTC
j_gene: TRBJ1-1; abundance: once; v_gene: TRBV27; d_gene: NA; CDR3aa: CASSLSSDGHLNTEAFF; CDR3nt: TGTGCCAGCAGTTTAAGCTCCGACGGACATTTGAACACTGAAGCTTTCTTT
j_gene: TRBJ2-7; abundance: NA; v_gene: TRBV4-3; d_gene: NA; CDR3aa: CASSQAPLAWETSYEQYF; CDR3nt: TGCGCCAGCAGCCAAGCCCCCCTGGCGTGGGAGACCTCCTACGAGCAGTACTTC
j_gene: TRBJ1-5; abundance: NA; v_gene: TRBV19; d_gene: NA; CDR3aa: CASREVQGTYQGQHF; CDR3nt: TGTGCCAGTAGGGAAGTCCAGGGAACTTATCAGGGCCAGCATTTT
j_gene: TRBJ1-3; abundance: NA; v_gene: TRBV5-1; d_gene: NA; CDR3aa: CASSLEAGLGNTIYF; CDR3nt: TGCGCCAGCAGCTTGGAGGCAGGGCTTGGAAACACCATATATTTT
j_gene: TRBJ2-7; abundance: NA; v_gene: TRBV27; d_gene: TRBD1; CDR3aa: CASSSRPRDRILYEQYF; CDR3nt: TGTGCCAGCAGTTCCCGGCCCCGGGACAGGATCCTCTACGAGCAGTACTTC
j_gene: TRBJ2-2; abundance: NA; v_gene: TRBV28; d_gene: NA; CDR3aa: CASRARGLVQDTGELFF; CDR3nt: TGTGCCAGCAGGGCTCGGGGGTTAGTCCAGGACACCGGGGAGCTGTTTTTT
j_gene: TRBJ1-1; abundance: NA; v_gene: TRBV5-5; d_gene: NA; CDR3aa: CASSLAGGGTEAFF; CDR3nt: TGTGCCAGCAGCTTGGCCGGGGGGGGCACTGAAGCTTTCTTT
j_gene: TRBJ2-5; abundance: NA; v_gene: TRBV18; d_gene: NA; CDR3aa: CASSPMDNQETQYF; CDR3nt: TGTGCCAGCTCACCAATGGACAACCAAGAGACCCAGTACTTC
j_gene: TRBJ1-3; abundance: once; v_gene: TRBV11-2; d_gene: NA; CDR3aa: CASSSQAGSGNTIYF; CDR3nt: TGTGCCAGCAGCTCTCAGGCGGGATCCGGAAACACCATATATTTT